These T cell receptor beta chains were read from a single sample in a study of T-cell reconstitution after alpha-beta-depleted transplantation in children. A single record per CDR3 protein comes from TCRdb applying MiXCR to the PCR reads. The repertoire consists of about 870,000 distinct CDR3 sequences, with 16% occurring once and the leading ten covering about 5%. Sequenced here: PBMCs, mostly from graft donor cells, sampled 360 days after TCRalphabeta/CD19-depleted stem cell transplant. The receptors originated from a male patient younger than 18 who had a stem cell transplant for acute lymphoblastic leukemia, so the T cells may come from the graft donor. Each CDR3 is given with its conserved first and last residue. Each record gives: D gene, V gene, clone size, J gene, CDR3 DNA, CDR3 protein. A D gene is named only where the DNA matches it firmly. Clone size is not always given. Where it is, it says once, few, many or a class for expanded clones.

.	TRBV6-1	.	TRBJ2-1	TGTGCCAGCAGTGCGGCGACTCCGTGGAGGTTTGTGGAGCAGTTCTTC	CASSAATPWRFVEQFF
.	TRBV7-3	once	TRBJ2-1	TGTGCCAGCAGCTTAGAATATATCAACAATGAGCAGTTCTTC	CASSLEYINNEQFF
.	TRBV20-1	.	TRBJ2-7	TGCAGTGCAGGACTTCCTGGTCCCTTGAGAGACTACGAGCAGTACTTC	CSAGLPGPLRDYEQYF
TRBD2	TRBV5-1	.	TRBJ2-5	TGCGCCAGCAGCTCAGGACTAGCGGAGGGGACCCAGTACTTC	CASSSGLAEGTQYF
.	TRBV18	many	TRBJ1-1	TGTGCCAGCTCTCGGGCCCGGAACACTGAAGCTTTCTTT	CASSRARNTEAFF
.	TRBV2	.	TRBJ2-1	TGTGCCAGCAATATGGGGGGCTACAATGAGCAGTTCTTC	CASNMGGYNEQFF
.	TRBV7-8	.	TRBJ2-7	TGTGCCAGCAGCTTCGGCGGTCAGAAACTCCACTACGAGCAGTACTTC	CASSFGGQKLHYEQYF
.	TRBV29-1	.	TRBJ2-2	TGCAGCGTTCTATTGGGGGTTAGAGCCGGGGAGCTGTTTTTT	CSVLLGVRAGELFF
.	TRBV7-8	.	TRBJ1-2	TGTGCCAGCAGCTTAGGTCGACAGGAGAGAGGCTACACCTTC	CASSLGRQERGYTF
TRBD2	TRBV7-6	.	TRBJ2-3	TGTGCCAGCAGCTCGGAACTAGCGGGAGGTCTGTTAGATACGCAGTATTTT	CASSSELAGGLLDTQYF
.	TRBV19	.	TRBJ2-1	TGTGCCAGTAGTATTTTTGACGATCTCGACAATGAGCAGTTCTTC	CASSIFDDLDNEQFF
.	TRBV24-1	few	TRBJ2-2	TGTGCCACCAGTGACCGGGGTGGTACCGGGGAGCTGTTTTTT	CATSDRGGTGELFF
TRBD2	TRBV5-1	.	TRBJ2-3	TGCGCCAGCAGCTTCAGTAGCGGGAGAGGGGCAGATACGCAGTATTTT	CASSFSSGRGADTQYF
TRBD1	TRBV18	few	TRBJ1-5	TGTGCCAGCTCACCTACAGGGGTCTATAGCAATCAGCCCCAGCATTTT	CASSPTGVYSNQPQHF
TRBD2	TRBV20-1	many	TRBJ2-1	TGCAGTGCTAGAGAATCGACTAGCCCTATCTACAATGAGCAGTTCTTC	CSARESTSPIYNEQFF
.	TRBV12-5	.	TRBJ2-7	TGTGCTAGTGGTTTGACCAGCGGACGGGCCGGTTACGAGCAGTACTTC	CASGLTSGRAGYEQYF
TRBD2	TRBV27	once	TRBJ2-7	TGTATAATCGGGACTAGCGGGAGGCATGCCTACGAGCAGTACTTC	CIIGTSGRHAYEQYF
TRBD1	TRBV10-3	few	TRBJ2-7	TGTGCCATCAGTCCGGGACAGACCTACGAGCAGTACTTC	CAISPGQTYEQYF
TRBD1	TRBV5-1	few	TRBJ2-5	TGCGCCAGCAGCTTGCGCGGACAGGGGGCTGAGACCCAGTACTTC	CASSLRGQGAETQYF
TRBD1	TRBV28	few	TRBJ2-1	TGTGCCAGCAGACTTAGGACAGGGTACTACAATGAGCAGTTCTTC	CASRLRTGYYNEQFF
.	TRBV6-1	few	TRBJ2-7	TGTGCCAGCAGTAAGAACTCCTACGAGCAGTACTTC	CASSKNSYEQYF
TRBD1	TRBV5-1	.	TRBJ1-3	TGCGCCAGCAGCACCGACAGGGGGCCTGGAAACACCATATATTTT	CASSTDRGPGNTIYF
TRBD2	TRBV5-1	few	TRBJ2-2	TGCGCCAGCAAAACTAGCGACTGGAACACCGGGGAGCTGTTTTTT	CASKTSDWNTGELFF
.	TRBV7-8	few	TRBJ2-7	TGTGCCAGCAGCTTAGTCGACGGAACCTACGAGCAGTACTTC	CASSLVDGTYEQYF
.	TRBV20-1	.	TRBJ2-5	TGCAGTGCTAGAGTCGCGGGGAGGGAGACCCAGTACTTC	CSARVAGRETQYF
TRBD1	TRBV12-3/TRBV12-4	few	TRBJ1-2	TGTGCCAGCAGTACACACAGGGGGCGGGACTATGGCTACACCTTC	CASSTHRGRDYGYTF
.	TRBV5-1	few	TRBJ2-7	TGCGCCAGCAGTTATGGACGGATCGAGCAGTACTTC	CASSYGRIEQYF
.	TRBV3-1	.	TRBJ1-1	TGTGCCAGCAGCCAAGCGACCGGAACTGAAGCTTTCTTT	CASSQATGTEAFF
TRBD1	TRBV5-5	few	TRBJ2-7	TGTGCCAGCAGCTTGGCGGCGACGACAGGGCCTAGGGGGCAGTACTTC	CASSLAATTGPRGQYF
TRBD2	TRBV2	.	TRBJ2-7	TGTGCCAGCAGTGATATACTAGCGGGAGCGGGTGAGCAGTACTTC	CASSDILAGAGEQYF
.	TRBV18	.	TRBJ2-4	TGTGCCAGCTCCTCGACAGGAACCAAAAACATTCAGTACTTC	CASSSTGTKNIQYF
TRBD2	TRBV18	.	TRBJ2-1	TGTGCCAGCTCACCAGATTTAGCGGGATTGTATGAGCAGTTCTTC	CASSPDLAGLYEQFF
TRBD2	TRBV5-1	many	TRBJ2-1	TGCGCCAGCAGCATACCCCTAGCGGGAGGGTTCATTGAGCAGTTCTTC	CASSIPLAGGFIEQFF
.	TRBV6-2/TRBV6-3	.	TRBJ2-7	TGTGCCAGCAGTTACTCGATGTCAGGGGGAGGCCCGATCAATACCTACGAGCAGTACTTC	CASSYSMSGGGPINTYEQYF
TRBD1	TRBV2	many	TRBJ2-6	TGTGCCAGCAGTCACGACAGGGCTGGGGCCAACGTCCTGACTTTC	CASSHDRAGANVLTF
.	TRBV24-1	.	TRBJ2-7	TGTGCCACCAGTGATCCGCGGGACACCTCCTACGAGCAGTACTTC	CATSDPRDTSYEQYF
.	TRBV7-8	few	TRBJ2-7	TGTGCCAGCAGCTTAGGACTGGGGGTCTCCTACGAGCAGTACTTC	CASSLGLGVSYEQYF
.	TRBV5-1	few	TRBJ2-5	TGCGCCAGCAGCTTGAGACGGGCGGGACAAGAGACCCAGTACTTC	CASSLRRAGQETQYF
TRBD2	TRBV25-1	.	TRBJ2-7	TGTGCCAGCAGTGATGCCCCCACGGGACTAGCGGGAGGGCCCTTCTCCTACGAGCAGTACTTC	CASSDAPTGLAGGPFSYEQYF
TRBD2	TRBV2	few	TRBJ2-1	TGTGCCAGCAGTGACGGAGCGGGAGGGCCCGGTAATGAGCAGTTCTTC	CASSDGAGGPGNEQFF
.	TRBV27	few	TRBJ1-5	TGTGCCAGCAGTGACCAGGGCTGGGAGCAGCCCCAGCATTTT	CASSDQGWEQPQHF
.	TRBV7-9	.	TRBJ2-5	TGTGCCAGCAGCTTAGACCTGGGGGGTTTGGCCCAAGAGACCCAGTACTTC	CASSLDLGGLAQETQYF
.	TRBV12-3/TRBV12-4	.	TRBJ2-7	TGTGCCAGCAGTGAACCCCAGGGTCCCTCCTACGAGCAGTACTTC	CASSEPQGPSYEQYF
.	TRBV7-3	.	TRBJ2-1	TGTGCCAGCAGCTTAAACCCAGGGCTTCACAATGAGCAGTTCTTC	CASSLNPGLHNEQFF
TRBD2	TRBV29-1	.	TRBJ2-1	TGCAGCGTTGAACCTAGCGGGATCTACAATGAGCAGTTCTTC	CSVEPSGIYNEQFF
.	TRBV25-1	.	TRBJ1-5	TGTGCCAGCAGTGAACCGGGGGGCAGCAATCAGCCCCAGCATTTT	CASSEPGGSNQPQHF
.	TRBV7-9	.	TRBJ2-7	TGTGCCAGCAGCTTATCTACGGGACCATGGCCTACCTACGAGCAGTACTTC	CASSLSTGPWPTYEQYF
TRBD1	TRBV5-1	.	TRBJ2-3	TGCGCCAGCAGCCGCCCGACAGGGGCCACCACAGATACGCAGTATTTT	CASSRPTGATTDTQYF
TRBD2	TRBV20-1	.	TRBJ2-1	TGCAGTGCTTTCTCTAGCGGGAGAGGGAATGAGCAGTTCTTC	CSAFSSGRGNEQFF
.	TRBV11-2	.	TRBJ2-1	TGTGCCAGCAGCTTACCCAACTCTGGGGGCCCCTACAATGAGCAGTTCTTC	CASSLPNSGGPYNEQFF
TRBD2	TRBV2	few	TRBJ2-3	TGTGCCAGTACCCGACTAGCGGGAGCAGATACGCAGTATTTT	CASTRLAGADTQYF
.	TRBV9	.	TRBJ1-6	TGTGCCAGCAGCGTAGGGAAAGGGACTGGAGATTCACCCCTCCACTTT	CASSVGKGTGDSPLHF
.	TRBV6-2/TRBV6-3	.	TRBJ1-2	TGTGCCAGCAGTTACTCGTCCGGGAACTACGGCTACACCTTC	CASSYSSGNYGYTF